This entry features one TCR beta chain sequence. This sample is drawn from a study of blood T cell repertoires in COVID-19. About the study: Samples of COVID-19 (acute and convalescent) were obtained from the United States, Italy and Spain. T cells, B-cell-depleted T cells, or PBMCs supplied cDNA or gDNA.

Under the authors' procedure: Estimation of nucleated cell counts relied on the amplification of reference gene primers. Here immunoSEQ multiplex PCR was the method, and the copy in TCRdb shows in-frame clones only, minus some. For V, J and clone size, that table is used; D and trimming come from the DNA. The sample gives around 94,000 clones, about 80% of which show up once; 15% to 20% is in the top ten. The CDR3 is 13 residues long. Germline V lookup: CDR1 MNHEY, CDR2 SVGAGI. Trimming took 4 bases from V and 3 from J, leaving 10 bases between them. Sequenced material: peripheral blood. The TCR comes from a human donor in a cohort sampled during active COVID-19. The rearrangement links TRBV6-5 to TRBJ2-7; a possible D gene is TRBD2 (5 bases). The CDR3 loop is CASSSGFSYEQYF. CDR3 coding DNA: TGTGCCAGCAGTTCGGGGTTCAGCTACGAGCAGTACTTC.